This T cell receptor beta chain came from a study of cytomegalovirus exposure and HLA in healthy donors. Note on this clone: Its antigen remains unknown.

Findings of the study overall: It has been reported that TCR beta sequences accurately predicted the HLA-A and HLA-B alleles of most subjects. It was likely that a cluster of highly shared sequence variants was a sequencing artifact.

Germline V gene sequence: CDR1 MNHEY, CDR2 SVGAGI. The V gene lost 6 bases and the J gene lost 4 bases, with 15 bases spanning the gap. The CDR3 has 15 amino acids. PCR amplification relied on 60 Vbeta primers (plus 13 Jbeta primers). Data came from immunoSEQ multiplex PCR; TCRdb stores just in-frame clones and leaves some out. This repertoire shows about 140,000 clones, less than 80% found once; its top ten account for 8.8%. The sequencing sample was made of PBMCs. The V call is TRBV6-5, the J call TRBJ1-4; no definite D call. The TCR sequence derives from a woman aged 50 to 60 in good health and CMV-seropositive. The DNA for the CDR3 is TGTGCCAGCAGCCGCCCGAGCCTCGGTAATGAAAAACTGTTTTTT. Protein sequence: CASSRPSLGNEKLFF.